The source of this T cell receptor (beta chain) is a study of blood T cell repertoires in COVID-19. This CDR3 comprises 14 residues. The ends were cut back, 6 bases at V and 0 bases at J, with 8 bases in the middle. Per germline, CDR1 ENHRY and CDR2 SYGVKD. The protocol was immunoSEQ multiplex PCR, while the TCRdb copy is restricted to in-frame clones and leaves out a portion. Of around 200,000 clones listed, about four fifths are singletons. The rearrangement links TRBV10-3 to TRBJ2-2; D call uncertain. Sequenced sample: peripheral blood. This TCR derives from a woman between 50 and 59 years old with acute or convalescent COVID-19. The CDR3 nucleotides read TGTGCCATCAGGGCAGGTGCGAACACCGGGGAGCTGTTTTTT. This encodes CAIRAGANTGELFF.